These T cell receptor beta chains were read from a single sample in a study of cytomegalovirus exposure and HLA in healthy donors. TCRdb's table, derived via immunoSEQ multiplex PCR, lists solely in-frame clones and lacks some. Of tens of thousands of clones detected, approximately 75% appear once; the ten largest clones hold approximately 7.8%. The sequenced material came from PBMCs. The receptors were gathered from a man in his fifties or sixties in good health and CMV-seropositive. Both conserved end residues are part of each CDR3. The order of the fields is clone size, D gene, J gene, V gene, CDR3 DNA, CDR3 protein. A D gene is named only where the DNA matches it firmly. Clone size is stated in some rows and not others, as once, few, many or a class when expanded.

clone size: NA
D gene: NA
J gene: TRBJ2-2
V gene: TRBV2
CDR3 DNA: TGTGCCAGCAAGGGCGGGACGAACACCGGGGAGCTGTTTTTT
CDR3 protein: CASKGGTNTGELFF

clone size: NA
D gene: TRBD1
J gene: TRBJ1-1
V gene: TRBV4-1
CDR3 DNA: TGCGCCAGCAGCCAAGGACGGGACAGGGGGTTCACTGAAGCTTTCTTT
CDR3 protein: CASSQGRDRGFTEAFF

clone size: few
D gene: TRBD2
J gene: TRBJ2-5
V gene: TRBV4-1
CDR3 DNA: TGCGCCAGCCGGATGACTAGCGGGACAGAGACCCAGTACTTC
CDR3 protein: CASRMTSGTETQYF

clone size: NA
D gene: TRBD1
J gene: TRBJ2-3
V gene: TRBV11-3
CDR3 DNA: TGTGCCAGCAGCTTAGGAGGGGGCGCCGGGACAGATACGCAGTATTTT
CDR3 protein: CASSLGGGAGTDTQYF

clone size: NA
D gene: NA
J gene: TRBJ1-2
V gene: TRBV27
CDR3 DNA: TGTGCCAGCAGTTTATCGTGGGGCTTAACATCTCTCTATGGCTACACCTTC
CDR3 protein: CASSLSWGLTSLYGYTF

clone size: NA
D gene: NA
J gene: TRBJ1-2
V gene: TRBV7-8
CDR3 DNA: TGTGCCAGCAGCTTATTCGACAGCTATGGCTACACCTTC
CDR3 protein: CASSLFDSYGYTF

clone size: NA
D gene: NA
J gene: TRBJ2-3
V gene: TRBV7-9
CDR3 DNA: TGTGCCAGCAGCCCCGGGGGCACAGATACGCAGTATTTT
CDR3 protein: CASSPGGTDTQYF

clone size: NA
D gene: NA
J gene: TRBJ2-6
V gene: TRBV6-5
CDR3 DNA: TGTGCCAGCAACAGTCAATACTCTGGGGCCAACGTCCTGACTTTC
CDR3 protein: CASNSQYSGANVLTF

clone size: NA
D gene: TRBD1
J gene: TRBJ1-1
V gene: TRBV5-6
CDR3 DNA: TGTGCCAGCAGCTGGTGGGACAGAGGACCCACTGAAGCTTTCTTT
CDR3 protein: CASSWWDRGPTEAFF

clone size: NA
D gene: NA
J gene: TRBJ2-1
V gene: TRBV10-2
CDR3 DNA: TGCGCCAGCAGTGAGGAACTAGCCCCCAATGAGCAGTTCTTC
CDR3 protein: CASSEELAPNEQFF

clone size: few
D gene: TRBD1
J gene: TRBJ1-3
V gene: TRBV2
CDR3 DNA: TGTGCCAGCAGTGGACAGGGGGCGAGAACTGGAAACACCATATATTTT
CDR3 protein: CASSGQGARTGNTIYF

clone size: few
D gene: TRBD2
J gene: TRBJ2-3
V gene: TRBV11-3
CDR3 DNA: TGTGCCAGCAGCTTAGGTACCGGGACTAGGAACACAGATACGCAGTATTTT
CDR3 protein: CASSLGTGTRNTDTQYF

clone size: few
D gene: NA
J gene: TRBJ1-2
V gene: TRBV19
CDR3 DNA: TGTGCCAGTAGTATACTCTTCAGGACTGGAGGCTACACCTTC
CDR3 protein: CASSILFRTGGYTF

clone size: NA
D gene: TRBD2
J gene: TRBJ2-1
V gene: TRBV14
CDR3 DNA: TGTGCCAGCAGCCAATTCCCAGCGGGGTACAATGAGCAGTTCTTC
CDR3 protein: CASSQFPAGYNEQFF

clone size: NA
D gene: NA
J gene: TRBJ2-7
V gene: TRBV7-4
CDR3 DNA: TGTGCCAGCAGCCCACCTTGGAGCTCCTACGAGCAGTACTTC
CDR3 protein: CASSPPWSSYEQYF

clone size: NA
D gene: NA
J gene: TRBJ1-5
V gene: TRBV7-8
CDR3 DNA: TGTGCCAGCAGCTTAGAAGGGGCCCTTAGCAATCAGCCCCAGCATTTT
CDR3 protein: CASSLEGALSNQPQHF

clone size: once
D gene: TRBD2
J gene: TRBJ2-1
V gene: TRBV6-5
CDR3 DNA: TGTGCCAGCAGTTACGGAAGGGCTAGCGGTGAGCAGTTCTTC
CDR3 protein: CASSYGRASGEQFF

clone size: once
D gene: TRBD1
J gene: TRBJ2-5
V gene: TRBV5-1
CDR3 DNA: TGCGCCAGCAGCTTTCGTAGGACAGGGGAAAGAGAGACCCAGTACTTC
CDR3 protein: CASSFRRTGERETQYF

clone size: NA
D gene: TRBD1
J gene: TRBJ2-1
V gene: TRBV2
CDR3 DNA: TGTGCCAGCAGAATCCGGGACAGGGGTCAATCGAATGAGCAGTTCTTC
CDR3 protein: CASRIRDRGQSNEQFF

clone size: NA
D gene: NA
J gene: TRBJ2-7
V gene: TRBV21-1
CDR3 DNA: TGTGCCAGACCCGGTGACAGGCACTCCTACGAGCAGTACTTC
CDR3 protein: CARPGDRHSYEQYF

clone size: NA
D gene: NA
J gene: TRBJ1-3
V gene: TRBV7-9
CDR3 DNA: TGTGCCAGCAGTCCCCGGGATTTGGAGGTACGGGCTACTGGAAACACCATATATTTT
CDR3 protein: CASSPRDLEVRATGNTIYF

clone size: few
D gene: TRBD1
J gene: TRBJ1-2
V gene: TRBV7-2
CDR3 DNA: TGTGCCAGCAGCTCAGCCCAGGGGGCGCTTTCGGGGTATGGCTACACCTTC
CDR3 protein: CASSSAQGALSGYGYTF

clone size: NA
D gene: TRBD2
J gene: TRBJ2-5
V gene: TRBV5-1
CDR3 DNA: TGCGCCAGCAGCTTGGGGTCGGGGGGAGAGACCCAGTACTTC
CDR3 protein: CASSLGSGGETQYF

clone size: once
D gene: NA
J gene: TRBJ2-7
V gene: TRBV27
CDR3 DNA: TGTGCCAGCAGTTTTGCAGGTTATTCCTACGAGCAGTACTTC
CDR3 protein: CASSFAGYSYEQYF

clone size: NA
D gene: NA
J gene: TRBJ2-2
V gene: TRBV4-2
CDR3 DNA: TGTGCCAGCAGCCCGACTTACACCGGGGAGCTGTTTTTT
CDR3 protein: CASSPTYTGELFF

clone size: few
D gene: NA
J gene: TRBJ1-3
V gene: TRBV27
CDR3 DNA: TGTGCCAGCAGTTCGGGATTCTCTGGAAACACCATATATTTT
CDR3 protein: CASSSGFSGNTIYF

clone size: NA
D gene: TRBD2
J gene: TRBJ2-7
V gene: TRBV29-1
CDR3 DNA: TGCAGCGTCCAAGCGGGGAGCTCCTACGAGCAGTACTTC
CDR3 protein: CSVQAGSSYEQYF

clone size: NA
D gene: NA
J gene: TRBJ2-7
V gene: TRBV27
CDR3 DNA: TGTGCCAGCCGATCCCGAACAGGCTACGAGCAGTACTTC
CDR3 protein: CASRSRTGYEQYF

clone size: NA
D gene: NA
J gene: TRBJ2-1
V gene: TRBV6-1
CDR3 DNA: TGTGCCAGCAGTGAAACCCTACCAATGACTAGGGCTGAGCAGTTCTTC
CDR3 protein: CASSETLPMTRAEQFF

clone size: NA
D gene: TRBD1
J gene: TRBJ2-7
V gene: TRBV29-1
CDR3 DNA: TGCAGCGTTCTTCCTGAGTTGACAGGGGCCCACGAGCAGTACTTC
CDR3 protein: CSVLPELTGAHEQYF

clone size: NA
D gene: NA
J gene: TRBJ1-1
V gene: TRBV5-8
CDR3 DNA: TGTGCCAGCAGCCTGACAGGGAACACTGAAGCTTTCTTT
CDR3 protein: CASSLTGNTEAFF

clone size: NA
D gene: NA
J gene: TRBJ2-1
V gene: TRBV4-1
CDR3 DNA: TGCGCCAGCAGCCCCCCTCTAGGAGCATACTCCTACAATGAGCAGTTCTTC
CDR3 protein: CASSPPLGAYSYNEQFF

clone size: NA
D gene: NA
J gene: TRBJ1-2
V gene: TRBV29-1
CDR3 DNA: TGCAGCGTTGGGGAAGGGGCGCCGGGCTACACCTTC
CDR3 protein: CSVGEGAPGYTF

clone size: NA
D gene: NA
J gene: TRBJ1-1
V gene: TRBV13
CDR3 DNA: TGTGCCAGCACCCCCCGGGGGAGGGACACTGAAGCTTTCTTT
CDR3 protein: CASTPRGRDTEAFF

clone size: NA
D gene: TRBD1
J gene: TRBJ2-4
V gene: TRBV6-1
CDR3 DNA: TGTGCCAGCAGTGCAACCGGACAGGGGACGAAAGCCAAAAACATTCAGTACTTC
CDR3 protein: CASSATGQGTKAKNIQYF

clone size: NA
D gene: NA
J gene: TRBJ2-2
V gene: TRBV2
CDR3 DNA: TGTGCCAGGGAGCAGGGGAACACCGGGGAGCTGTTTTTT
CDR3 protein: CAREQGNTGELFF

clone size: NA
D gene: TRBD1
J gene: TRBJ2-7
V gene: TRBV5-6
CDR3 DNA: TGTGCCAGCAGTCCTGACAGGGGGCCAACCTACGAGCAGTACTTC
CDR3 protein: CASSPDRGPTYEQYF

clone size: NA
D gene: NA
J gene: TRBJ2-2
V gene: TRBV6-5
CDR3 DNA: TGTGCCAGCAGACCACAGGGCACCTCCGGGGAGCTGTTTTTT
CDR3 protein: CASRPQGTSGELFF

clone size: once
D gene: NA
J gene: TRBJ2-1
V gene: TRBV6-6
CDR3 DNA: TGTGCCAGCAGTCCCCCAGGGGAGAATGAGCAGTTCTTC
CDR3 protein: CASSPPGENEQFF

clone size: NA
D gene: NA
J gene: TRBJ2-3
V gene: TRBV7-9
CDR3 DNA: TGTGCCAGCAGCAAAGGAGCGTCTACCACAGATACGCAGTATTTT
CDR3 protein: CASSKGASTTDTQYF

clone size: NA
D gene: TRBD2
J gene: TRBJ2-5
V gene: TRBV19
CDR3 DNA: TGTGCCAGTAGTATAGCGGGAGGGGGTCGAGAGACCCAGTACTTC
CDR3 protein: CASSIAGGGRETQYF

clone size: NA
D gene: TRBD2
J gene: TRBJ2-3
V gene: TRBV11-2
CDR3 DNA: TGTGCCAGCAGCTTAATCCCCCGACTAGCGGGGTCTACAGATACGCAGTATTTT
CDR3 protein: CASSLIPRLAGSTDTQYF

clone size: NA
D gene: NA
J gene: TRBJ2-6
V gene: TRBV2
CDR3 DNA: TGTGCCAGCAGTTTTGACAGCTCTGGGGCCAACGTCCTGACTTTC
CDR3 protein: CASSFDSSGANVLTF

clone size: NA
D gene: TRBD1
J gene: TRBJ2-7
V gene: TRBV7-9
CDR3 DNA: TGTGCCAGCAGCTCACCGGGACAGGGGTCCTTAAATACCTTCGGGCAGTACTTC
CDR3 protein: CASSSPGQGSLNTFGQYF

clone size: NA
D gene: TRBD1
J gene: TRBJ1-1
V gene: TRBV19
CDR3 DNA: TGTGCCAGTAGTCCCCGGGACAGTAGTACTGAAGCTTTCTTT
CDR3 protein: CASSPRDSSTEAFF

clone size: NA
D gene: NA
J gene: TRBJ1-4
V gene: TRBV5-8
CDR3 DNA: TGTGCCAGCAGCTCCGGGAGGGCAACTAATGAAAAACTGTTTTTT
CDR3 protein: CASSSGRATNEKLFF

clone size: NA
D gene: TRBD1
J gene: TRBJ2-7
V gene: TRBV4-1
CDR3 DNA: TGCGCCAGCAGCCCGGGACAGGCCTACGAGCAGTACTTC
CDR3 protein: CASSPGQAYEQYF

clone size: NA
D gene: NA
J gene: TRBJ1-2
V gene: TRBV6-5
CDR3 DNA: TGTGCCAGCAGTTTTCCTGGACACGATGAGCTGTACTTC
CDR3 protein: CASSFPGHDELYF

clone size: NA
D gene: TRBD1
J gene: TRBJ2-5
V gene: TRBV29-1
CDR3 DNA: TGCAGCGTTGTACCTCCCGGCAGGGGGTACGAGACCCAGTACTTC
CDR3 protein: CSVVPPGRGYETQYF

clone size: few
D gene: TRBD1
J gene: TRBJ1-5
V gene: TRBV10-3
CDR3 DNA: TGTGCCATCAGTGGTGGACAGGGTTTTCAGCCCCAGCATTTT
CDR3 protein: CAISGGQGFQPQHF

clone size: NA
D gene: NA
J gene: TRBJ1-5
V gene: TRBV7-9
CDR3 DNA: TGTGCCAGCAGCCCACAGGGCGGGTTGGATCAGCCCCAGCATTTT
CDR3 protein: CASSPQGGLDQPQHF

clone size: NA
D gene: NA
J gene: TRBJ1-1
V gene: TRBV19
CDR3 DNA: TGTGCCAGTAGTATAGCGAGAGACTTACCTGAAGCTTTCTTT
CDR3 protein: CASSIARDLPEAFF

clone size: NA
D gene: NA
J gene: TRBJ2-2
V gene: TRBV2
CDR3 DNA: TGTGCCAGCCTGGCCGGGGAACAGTATAACACCGGGGAGCTGTTTTTT
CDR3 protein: CASLAGEQYNTGELFF

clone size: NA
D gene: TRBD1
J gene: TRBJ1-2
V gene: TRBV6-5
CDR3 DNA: TGTGCCAGCCCGGGACAGAACTATGGCTACACCTTC
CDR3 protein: CASPGQNYGYTF

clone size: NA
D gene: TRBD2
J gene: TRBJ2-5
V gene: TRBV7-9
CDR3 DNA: TGTGCCAGCAGCCGCGGGACTACCAAAGAGACCCAGTACTTC
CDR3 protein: CASSRGTTKETQYF

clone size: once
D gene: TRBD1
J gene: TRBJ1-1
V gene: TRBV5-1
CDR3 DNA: TGCGCCAGCAGCCTCGGGACAGGGGGTCGGGCTGAAGCTTTCTTT
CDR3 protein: CASSLGTGGRAEAFF